A selection of T cell receptor beta chains follows, all from one sample in a study of OX40 agonist ivuxolimab in advanced cancers. Generated by immunoSEQ multiplex PCR, the TCRdb table keeps only in-frame clones and is missing some. This sample has 9,500 to 14,000 clones, with more than 80% found just once. The sequences come from CD4+ or CD8+ T cells sorted from blood, collected in a trial of the OX40 agonist ivuxolimab. These receptors all stem from an adult with an advanced solid tumor such as melanoma, head and neck, liver or kidney cancer. CDR3s include the opening cysteine and the closing phenylalanine or tryptophan. D genes are given only for firm matches. Size is omitted from some rows. Given values are once, few, many or a class for expanded clones.

v_gene: TRBV2; abundance: .; d_gene: .; j_gene: TRBJ1-2; CDR3nt: TGTGCCAGCAGGGGAGAGGGAATGGGCGGCTACACCTTC; CDR3aa: CASRGEGMGGYTF
v_gene: TRBV27; abundance: .; d_gene: .; j_gene: TRBJ1-5; CDR3nt: TGTGCCAGCAGAGGGGCCAGCAATCAGCCCCAGCATTTT; CDR3aa: CASRGASNQPQHF
v_gene: TRBV27; abundance: medium-sized; d_gene: .; j_gene: TRBJ2-3; CDR3nt: TGTGCCAGCAGTTTTACGAGGATGAATACGCAGTATTTT; CDR3aa: CASSFTRMNTQYF
v_gene: TRBV6-1; abundance: .; d_gene: .; j_gene: TRBJ1-5; CDR3nt: TGTGCCAGCAGTGCCCAGGGAGACGGGGGTCAGCCCCAGCATTTT; CDR3aa: CASSAQGDGGQPQHF
v_gene: TRBV11-3; abundance: .; d_gene: TRBD2; j_gene: TRBJ2-3; CDR3nt: TGTGCCAGCAGCTCCCTCTGGTCGGGGGGAGATACGCAGTATTTT; CDR3aa: CASSSLWSGGDTQYF
v_gene: TRBV6-5; abundance: .; d_gene: .; j_gene: TRBJ1-2; CDR3nt: TGTGCCAGCAGTTCGACGGACTCCGGCTACACCTTC; CDR3aa: CASSSTDSGYTF
v_gene: TRBV10-2; abundance: once; d_gene: .; j_gene: TRBJ2-1; CDR3nt: TGCGCCAGCAGTGAGGGGGGTAGCAATGAGCAGTTCTTC; CDR3aa: CASSEGGSNEQFF
v_gene: TRBV29-1; abundance: once; d_gene: TRBD1; j_gene: TRBJ1-1; CDR3nt: TGCAGCGTTCGGCAGGGGGAGGGCACTGAAGCTTTCTTT; CDR3aa: CSVRQGEGTEAFF
v_gene: TRBV6-4; abundance: few; d_gene: TRBD1; j_gene: TRBJ2-3; CDR3nt: TGTGCCAGCAGCGGCCCGGGACAGGGTGGGGCAGATACGCAGTATTTT; CDR3aa: CASSGPGQGGADTQYF
v_gene: TRBV9; abundance: .; d_gene: TRBD2; j_gene: TRBJ2-1; CDR3nt: TGTGCCAGCAGCGTTCTAGCGGGGGGGCCCTACAATGAGCAGTTCTTC; CDR3aa: CASSVLAGGPYNEQFF
v_gene: TRBV4-1; abundance: .; d_gene: TRBD2; j_gene: TRBJ2-5; CDR3nt: TGCGCCAGCAGCCAAGCCCCGGGACTAGCGGGGGGGCTCGAGACCCAGTACTTC; CDR3aa: CASSQAPGLAGGLETQYF
v_gene: TRBV7-9; abundance: .; d_gene: TRBD2; j_gene: TRBJ2-5; CDR3nt: TGTGCCAGCAGCTTGCTGCGGGAGATAGGCCAAGAGACCCAGTACTTC; CDR3aa: CASSLLREIGQETQYF
v_gene: TRBV15; abundance: .; d_gene: .; j_gene: TRBJ1-1; CDR3nt: TGTGCCACCAGCAGGCCGAGAGCAGGGAGCACTGAAGCTTTCTTT; CDR3aa: CATSRPRAGSTEAFF
v_gene: TRBV6-1; abundance: .; d_gene: .; j_gene: TRBJ2-7; CDR3nt: TGTGCCAGCAGTGAAGGGAACGAGCAGTACTTC; CDR3aa: CASSEGNEQYF
v_gene: TRBV7-9; abundance: large; d_gene: .; j_gene: TRBJ2-7; CDR3nt: TGTGCCAGCAGCTTAGTTGGGCCCCACCTCTTC; CDR3aa: CASSLVGPHLF
v_gene: TRBV7-8; abundance: .; d_gene: .; j_gene: TRBJ1-1; CDR3nt: TGTGCCAGCAGCCCAATGCAGCGCGGGGACACTGAAGCTTTCTTT; CDR3aa: CASSPMQRGDTEAFF